The 29 T cell receptor beta chains presented below share a single source sample, sequenced in a study of cytomegalovirus exposure and HLA in healthy donors. PCR used 60 Vbeta primers and 13 Jbeta primers. Only in-frame clones appear in the TCRdb table, and some are missing; sequencing was by immunoSEQ multiplex PCR. The profile shows 100,000 to 150,000 clones, roughly 74% of them singletons. The sequenced material came from PBMCs. These receptors came from a middle-aged man in good health and CMV-seropositive.

Comments on this clone: Other DNA sequences in this specimen translate into the identical CDR3. The chain has TRBV5-1 and TRBJ2-3; maybe TRBD2 (5 bases). The ends were cut back, 1 base at V and 3 bases at J, with 9 bases in the middle. Germline CDR1 SGHRS, CDR2 YFSETQ. This CDR3 comprises 14 residues. Here the CDR3 reads CASSLSPGTDTQYF. CDR3 coding DNA: TGCGCCAGCAGCTTGTCTCCGGGGACAGATACGCAGTATTTT.

The gene calls are TRBV6-5 and TRBJ1-5; D remains ambiguous. Looked up from germline, CDR1 is MNHEY and CDR2 is SVGAGI. V dropped 0 bases and J dropped 2 bases, with 8 bases sitting between them. This CDR3 contains 15 residues. The CDR3 sequence: CASSYSVGGNQPQHF. CDR3 coding DNA: TGTGCCAGCAGTTACTCGGTCGGGGGCAATCAGCCCCAGCATTTT.

The CDR3, as DNA: TGTGCCAGCAGTTTATCAGGGGCTCGCTATAGTAGCAATCAGCCCCAGCATTTT. Translated, it gives CASSLSGARYSSNQPQHF. V usage is TRBV27 and J usage is TRBJ1-5; D may be TRBD1 (5 bases). The CDR3 is 18 residues long. Trimming took off 0 bases at V and 0 bases at J, with 15 bases between the two ends. Germline CDR1 MNHEY, CDR2 SMNVEV (reference sequence).

Of note for this clone: Other DNA sequences in the same sample also yield this CDR3. The CDR3, as DNA: TGTGCCAGCAGCCGAGACAGGGGACGAAAGTATGGCTACACCTTC. It yields the protein CASSRDRGRKYGYTF. V gene TRBV11-2 combines with J gene TRBJ1-2, with TRBD1 identical over 8 bases. The CDR3 is 15 amino acids. Trimming cost V 5 bases and J 5 bases; bases outside gene matches: 10. Per the germline V gene, CDR1 is SGHAT and CDR2 is FQNNGV.

The chain carries TRBV5-1 and TRBJ2-3, with TRBD2 matching 13 bases. Germline CDR1 reads SGHRS; CDR2 reads YFSETQ. V shed 3 bases and J 5 bases; nucleotides not matched to a gene: 6. The CDR3 loop spans 16 amino acids. The CDR3 DNA is TGCGCCAGCAGCTACACACTAGCGGGAGGGTTAGATACGCAGTATTTT. Its translation is CASSYTLAGGLDTQYF.

The genes are TRBV15 and TRBJ2-1, with 7 bases aligning to TRBD2. Germline V gene sequence: CDR1 LNHNV, CDR2 YYDKDF (reference sequence). The CDR3 has 17 residues. With V trimmed by 0 bases and J by 4 bases, 9 bases remained unmatched. In DNA, the CDR3 is TGTGCCACCAGCAGAGATTGGGGGGGGGACTTTTACAATGAGCAGTTCTTC. It codes for CATSRDWGGDFYNEQFF.

This chain links TRBV7-9 with TRBJ1-4; 10 bases fit TRBD1. Germline V lookup: CDR1 SEHNR, CDR2 FQNEAQ (reference sequence). The CDR3 runs 15 residues. J gave up 7 bases and V 2 bases, and 4 bases lay outside the gene matches. The CDR3 loop is CASSLLGTGVEKLFF. As DNA, the CDR3 is TGTGCCAGCAGCTTACTCGGGACAGGGGTTGAAAAACTGTTTTTT.

The chain uses TRBV29-1 and TRBJ1-2, with a weak D call TRBD1 (5 bases). This CDR3 has 14 residues. V was clipped by 7 bases and J by 8 bases, with 23 bases between them. Looked up from germline, CDR1 is SQVTM and CDR2 is ANQGSEA. CDR3 region: CSAGGGVITRGYTF. In DNA form, the CDR3 reads TGCAGCGCCGGCGGAGGGGTTATAACTAGGGGCTACACCTTC.

V gene TRBV28 combines with J gene TRBJ2-5, with 11 bases lining up with TRBD2. With 7 bases clipped from V and 4 bases from J, the junction kept 14 bases outside the gene matches. Germline values: CDR1 MDHEN, CDR2 SYDVKM. The CDR3 extends over 17 amino acids. The CDR3 nucleotides are TGTGCCAGCACCCCCGGGGGTAGCGGGAGGGCCTTAGAGACCCAGTACTTC. Translating gives CASTPGGSGRALETQYF.

This chain's CDR3 is CASRKYGDRGSSYEQYF. CDR3 bases: TGCGCCAGCAGAAAGTACGGGGACAGGGGGAGCTCCTACGAGCAGTACTTC. The rearrangement joins TRBV5-1 to TRBJ2-7, with 11 bases aligning to TRBD1. CDR3 length equals 17 residues. Germline-derived CDR1 and CDR2 are SGHRS and YFSETQ. V lost 5 bases, J lost 0 bases, and 10 bases stayed unmatched.

V and J are TRBV11-3 and TRBJ1-5, with 7 positions matching TRBD1. V lost 4 bases to trimming and J lost 2 bases; unmatched junction nucleotides: 20. The CDR3 is 20 amino acids. Germline CDR1 is SGHNT and CDR2 is YENEEA. The CDR3 bases are TGTGCCAGCAGCTCGACGCCGGGACAGCAGGGTTGTTGTCGCAATCAGCCCCAGCATTTT. Protein product: CASSSTPGQQGCCRNQPQHF.

V usage is TRBV7-9 and J usage is TRBJ1-1; the D gene is possibly TRBD1 (6 bases). The CDR3 is made up of 17 amino acids. Germline CDR1 SEHNR, CDR2 FQNEAQ (reference sequence). V was shortened by 3 bases and J by 1 base, with 18 bases between the two germline ends. This CDR3 is CASSLDPLRGSNTEAFF. The CDR3 bases are TGTGCCAGCAGCTTGGACCCCCTCAGGGGATCGAACACTGAAGCTTTCTTT.

The chain recombines TRBV19 with TRBJ1-1, with TRBD1 as a possible D gene (5 bases). From germline, CDR1 is LNHDA and CDR2 SQIVND (reference sequence). The CDR3 sequence is 14 residues long. Trimming shortened V by 6 bases and J by 1 base, and 12 bases separated the two germline ends. The CDR3 here is CASRVGETNTEAFF. The CDR3 bases are TGTGCCAGTAGGGTAGGGGAAACGAACACTGAAGCTTTCTTT.

The rearrangement links TRBV7-9 to TRBJ2-7, with 12 bases matching TRBD1. The V segment lost 5 bases and the J segment 6 bases; nucleotides outside the gene matches: 11. CDR3 length: 16 residues. CDR1 SEHNR and CDR2 FQNEAQ come from the germline V gene (reference sequence). DNA for the CDR3: TGTGCCAGCAGCCCACCTCCGGGACAGGGGGCTGGCGAGCAGTACTTC. Its translation is CASSPPPGQGAGEQYF.

The chain uses TRBV4-1 and TRBJ1-2, with D perhaps matching TRBD1 (5 bases). V lost 4 bases and J 4 bases, leaving 13 bases between the germline ends. The CDR3 contains 14 residues. The germline V gene encodes CDR1 MGHRA and CDR2 YSYEKL. This CDR3 is CASSPQGEVYGYTF. The CDR3 nucleotides are TGCGCCAGCAGCCCACAAGGGGAGGTCTATGGCTACACCTTC.

The chain combines TRBV2 with TRBJ1-1, with TRBD1 as a possible D gene (6 bases). Germline values: CDR1 SNHLY, CDR2 FYNNEI. The CDR3 loop spans 15 amino acids. V was shortened by 3 bases and J by 5 bases, with 16 bases between the two germline ends. CDR3 in DNA: TGTGCCAGCAGTGAGGGGGCCGGGGTATGGACTGAAGCTTTCTTT. Its translation is CASSEGAGVWTEAFF.

The V gene is TRBV2, the J gene TRBJ2-5, with 8 bases lining up with TRBD1. The CDR3 covers 16 residues. CDR1 SNHLY and CDR2 FYNNEI come from the germline V gene. Losses at the gene ends were 3 bases for V and 5 bases for J; bases not matched to a gene: 11. CDR3 nucleotides: TGTGCCAGCAGTGAGACAGGGGCACTTAGCCCTGAGACCCAGTACTTC. This sequence encodes CASSETGALSPETQYF.

The genes are TRBV7-2 and TRBJ1-5; 7 positions match TRBD1. Losses at the gene ends were 2 bases for V and 0 bases for J; bases not matched to a gene: 7. Per the germline V gene, CDR1 is SGHTA and CDR2 is FQGNSA. The length of the CDR3 is 17 residues. The CDR3 here is CASSLLGGPNSNQPQHF. The CDR3 DNA reads TGTGCCAGCAGCTTACTAGGGGGCCCGAATAGCAATCAGCCCCAGCATTTT.

This clone showed up just once. V gene TRBV18 combines with J gene TRBJ1-2, with 8 bases that match TRBD1. J lost 4 bases, V lost 2 bases, and 12 bases had no gene match. Germline lookup yields CDR1 KGHSH and CDR2 LQKENI. The CDR3 is 17 residues long. The CDR3 sequence: CASSPFETGGMVYGYTF. The CDR3 DNA sequence: TGTGCCAGCTCACCATTCGAAACAGGGGGAATGGTCTATGGCTACACCTTC.

This clone was seen once. The chain has TRBV18 and TRBJ2-5, with 7 bases identical to TRBD1. The CDR3 extends over 16 amino acids. The germline V gene encodes CDR1 KGHSH and CDR2 LQKENI. Trimming at V came to 2 bases and at J to 5 bases, leaving 11 bases not matched to a gene. CDR3 amino acids: CASSPYTQGIGETQYF. DNA for the CDR3: TGTGCCAGCTCACCATACACACAGGGGATTGGTGAGACCCAGTACTTC.

This clone was detected only a few times. Mismatch with germline at one junction end may stem from a read error. The chain has TRBV14 and TRBJ2-7; D remains unclear. Germline-derived CDR1 and CDR2 are SGHDN and FVKESK. The CDR3 spans 14 residues. This chain's CDR3 is CASRQDLGIGEQYF. The CDR3 bases are TGTGCCAGCAGACAAGACCTAGGAATAGGCGAGCAGTACTTC.

This clone was counted a few times. The chain is built from TRBV5-1 and TRBJ2-1; 7 bases agree with TRBD2. The CDR3 consists of 15 residues. Germline V gives CDR1 SGHRS, CDR2 YFSETQ. The junction had 10 bases not matched to a gene; V was cut back by 1 base and J by 9 bases. For the CDR3, the DNA is TGCGCCAGCAGCTTGAAGGAGGGAGGGCCCGGTGAGCAGTTCTTC. Encoded protein: CASSLKEGGPGEQFF.

The J gene is TRBJ1-2, the V gene TRBV4-1; 11 nucleotides align to TRBD1. In germline, CDR1 is MGHRA, CDR2 YSYEKL. The trim removed 0 bases at V and 6 bases at J, leaving 3 bases unmatched. This CDR3 contains 15 residues. The CDR3 is CASSQDRGQGDGYTF. DNA for the CDR3: TGCGCCAGCAGCCAAGATAGGGGACAGGGGGATGGCTACACCTTC.

V and J are TRBV9 and TRBJ1-4, with D tentatively TRBD1 (6 bases). CDR3 length: 16 residues. With 0 bases removed from V and 5 bases from J, the gap between germline ends came to 14 bases. The germline V gene encodes CDR1 SGDLS and CDR2 YYNGEE. This CDR3 reads CASSVGPGTLNEKLFF. The CDR3 coding sequence is TGTGCCAGCAGCGTAGGACCCGGGACACTAAATGAAAAACTGTTTTTT. The variable domain in full, with the rest retrieved from reference TRBV9 and TRBJ1-4, is DSGVTQTPKHLITATGQRVTLRCSPRSGDLSVYWYQQSLDQGLQFLIQYYNGEERAKGNILERFSAQQFPDLHSELNLSSLELGDSALYFCASSVGPGTLNEKLFFGSGTQLSVL.

V usage is TRBV5-1 and J usage is TRBJ1-4; 7 positions agree with TRBD1. Germline V gene data show CDR1 as SGHRS and CDR2 as YFSETQ. The J segment lost 7 bases and the V segment lost 5 bases, leaving 5 bases of the junction unmatched. This CDR3 is built from 13 residues. The CDR3 loop is CASSLTGSEKLFF. For the CDR3, the DNA is TGCGCCAGCAGTCTGACAGGGAGTGAAAAACTGTTTTTT.

This clone was detected only a few times. The chain is built from TRBV27 and TRBJ1-5, with 11 bases lining up with TRBD1. The J segment lost 7 bases and the V segment lost 6 bases, leaving 8 bases of the junction unmatched. This CDR3 comprises 15 residues. The germline gives CDR1 MNHEY, CDR2 SMNVEV (reference sequence). The CDR3 is CASRSGQGAWQPQHF. The DNA for the CDR3 is TGTGCCAGCAGAAGCGGACAGGGGGCATGGCAGCCCCAGCATTTT.

This clone has more than one count but fewer than ten. The rearrangement links TRBV19 to TRBJ1-2; perhaps TRBD1 as D (5 bases). V lost 7 bases, J lost 1 base, and 13 bases lay in between. The CDR3 extends over 14 amino acids. Per the germline V gene, CDR1 is LNHDA and CDR2 is SQIVND (reference sequence). The CDR3 DNA is TGTGCCAGTACCATCGGGAGGGGTAACTATGGCTACACCTTC. It encodes CASTIGRGNYGYTF.

The rearrangement links TRBV5-1 to TRBJ1-2, with 9 bases aligning to TRBD1. V was pared by 5 bases and J by 6 bases, with 5 bases of the junction left unmatched. The CDR3 covers 13 residues. From germline, CDR1 is SGHRS and CDR2 YFSETQ. CDR3: CASSTGQGNGYTF. The CDR3 region has the DNA TGCGCCAGCAGTACGGGACAGGGAAATGGCTACACCTTC.

This clone was found a few times. The V call is TRBV25-1, the J call TRBJ1-1; no definite D call. V dropped 3 bases and J dropped 3 bases, with 8 bases sitting between them. The CDR3 length is 13 residues. The germline CDR1 and CDR2 sequences are MGHDK and SYGVNS. The CDR3 here is CASSDERDTEAFF. CDR3 DNA sequence: TGTGCCAGCAGTGACGAGAGGGACACTGAAGCTTTCTTT.